This T cell receptor beta chain was identified during a study of cytomegalovirus exposure and HLA in healthy donors. Germline values: CDR1 LNHNV, CDR2 YYDKDF (reference sequence). V shed 6 bases, J shed 5 bases, and the junction held 11 bases outside the gene matches. This CDR3 spans 15 amino acids. Primers: 60 Vbeta forward and 13 Jbeta reverse. The protocol was immunoSEQ multiplex PCR, while the TCRdb copy is restricted to in-frame clones and leaves out a portion. Here the sample spans about 170,000 clones, 80% being singletons. The receptor comes from a male donor in good health and CMV-seronegative. What was sequenced was PBMCs. V gene TRBV15 combines with J gene TRBJ2-7; 9 bases match TRBD1. As DNA, the CDR3 is TGTGCCACCAGTTACCTTTGGACAGGGGCCCACGAGCAGTACTTC. It is translated as CATSYLWTGAHEQYF.